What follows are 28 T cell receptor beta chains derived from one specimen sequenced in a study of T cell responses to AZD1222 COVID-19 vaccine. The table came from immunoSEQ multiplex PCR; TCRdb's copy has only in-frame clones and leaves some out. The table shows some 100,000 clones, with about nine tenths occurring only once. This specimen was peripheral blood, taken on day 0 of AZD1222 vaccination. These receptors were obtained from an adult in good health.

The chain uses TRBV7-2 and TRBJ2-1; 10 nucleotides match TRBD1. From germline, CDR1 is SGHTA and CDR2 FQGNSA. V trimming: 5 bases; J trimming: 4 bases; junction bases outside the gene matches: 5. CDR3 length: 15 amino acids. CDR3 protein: CASSQGQGRYNEQFF. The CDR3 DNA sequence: TGTGCCAGCAGCCAGGGACAGGGGAGGTACAATGAGCAGTTCTTC.

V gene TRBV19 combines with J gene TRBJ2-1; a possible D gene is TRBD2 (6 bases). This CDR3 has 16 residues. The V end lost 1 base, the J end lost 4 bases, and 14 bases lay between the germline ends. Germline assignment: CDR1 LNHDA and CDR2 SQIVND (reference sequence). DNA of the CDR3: TGTGCCAGTAGTATAGGGGGACTGAGTGGGTACAATGAGCAGTTCTTC. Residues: CASSIGGLSGYNEQFF.

Here the CDR3 reads CAIRIQGADTEAFF. The CDR3 DNA follows: TGTGCCATCAGAATACAGGGGGCTGACACTGAAGCTTTCTTT. The V call is TRBV10-3, the J call TRBJ1-1; 9 bases match TRBD1. Losses at the gene ends were 6 bases for V and 3 bases for J; bases not matched to a gene: 5. CDR1 is ENHRY and CDR2 is SYGVKD in the germline V gene. The length of the CDR3 is 14 residues.

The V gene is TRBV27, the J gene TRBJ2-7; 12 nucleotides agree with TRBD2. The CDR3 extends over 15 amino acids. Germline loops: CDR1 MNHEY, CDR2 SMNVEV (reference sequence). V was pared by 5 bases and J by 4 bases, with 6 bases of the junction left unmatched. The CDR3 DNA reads TGTGCCAGCAGTCAGAAACTAGCGGGAGGTTACGAGCAGTACTTC. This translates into CASSQKLAGGYEQYF.

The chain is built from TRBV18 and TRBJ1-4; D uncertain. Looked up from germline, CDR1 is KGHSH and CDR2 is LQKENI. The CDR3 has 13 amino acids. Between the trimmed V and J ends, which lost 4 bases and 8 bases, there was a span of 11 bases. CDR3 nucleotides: TGTGCCAGCTCACAATGGACTGAGGAAAAACTGTTTTTT. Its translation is CASSQWTEEKLFF.

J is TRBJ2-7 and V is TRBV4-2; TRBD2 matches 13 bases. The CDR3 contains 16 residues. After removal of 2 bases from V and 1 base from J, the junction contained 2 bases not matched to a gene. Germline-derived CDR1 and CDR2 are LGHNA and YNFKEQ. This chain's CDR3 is CASSQTGLAGSYEQYF. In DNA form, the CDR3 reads TGTGCCAGCAGCCAAACGGGACTAGCGGGATCCTACGAGCAGTACTTC.

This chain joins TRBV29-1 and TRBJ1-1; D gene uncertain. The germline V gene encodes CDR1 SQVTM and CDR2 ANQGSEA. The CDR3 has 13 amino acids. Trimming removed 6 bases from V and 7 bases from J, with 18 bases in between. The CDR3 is CSVDQGQGDEAFF. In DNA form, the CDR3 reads TGCAGCGTCGACCAAGGCCAAGGAGATGAAGCTTTCTTT.

The DNA for the CDR3 is TGTGCCATTAGAGAGCAGGGGAACACTGAAGCTTTCTTT. Translated: CAIREQGNTEAFF. This chain uses TRBV19 with TRBJ1-1, with D maybe TRBD1 (5 bases). V shed 10 bases and J shed 1 base, with 13 bases lying between them. This CDR3 has 13 residues. Germline CDR1 is LNHDA and CDR2 is SQIVND (reference sequence).

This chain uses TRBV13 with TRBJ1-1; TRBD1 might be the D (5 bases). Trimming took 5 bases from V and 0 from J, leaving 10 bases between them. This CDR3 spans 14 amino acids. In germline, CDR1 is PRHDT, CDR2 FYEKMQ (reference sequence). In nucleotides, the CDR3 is TGTGCCAGCAGCCGCGGACATATGAACACTGAAGCTTTCTTT. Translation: CASSRGHMNTEAFF.

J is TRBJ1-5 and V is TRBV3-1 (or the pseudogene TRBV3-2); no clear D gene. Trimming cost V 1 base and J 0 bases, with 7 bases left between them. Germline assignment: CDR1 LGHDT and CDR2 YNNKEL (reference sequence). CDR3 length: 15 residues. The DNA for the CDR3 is TGTGCCAGCAGCCAAGGCGGATATAGCAATCAGCCCCAGCATTTT. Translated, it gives CASSQGGYSNQPQHF.

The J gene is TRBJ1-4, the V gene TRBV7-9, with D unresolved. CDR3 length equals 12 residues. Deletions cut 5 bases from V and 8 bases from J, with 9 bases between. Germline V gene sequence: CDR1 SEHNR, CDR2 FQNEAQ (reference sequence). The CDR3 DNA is TGTGCCAGCAGCACCCAAGAAGAAAAACTGTTTTTT. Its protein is CASSTQEEKLFF.

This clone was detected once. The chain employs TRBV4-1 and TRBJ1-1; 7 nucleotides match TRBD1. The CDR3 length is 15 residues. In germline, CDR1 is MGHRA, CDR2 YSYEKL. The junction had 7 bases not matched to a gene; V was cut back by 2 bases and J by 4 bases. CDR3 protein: CASSQRQGGSTEAFF. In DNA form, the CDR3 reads TGCGCCAGCAGCCAACGACAGGGAGGAAGCACTGAAGCTTTCTTT.

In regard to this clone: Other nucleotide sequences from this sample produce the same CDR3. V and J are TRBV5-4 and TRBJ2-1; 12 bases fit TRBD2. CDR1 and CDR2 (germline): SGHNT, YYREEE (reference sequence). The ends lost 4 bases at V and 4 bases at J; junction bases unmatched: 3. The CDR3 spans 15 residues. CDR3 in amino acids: CASSPGLAGYNEQFF. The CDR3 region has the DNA TGTGCCAGCAGCCCTGGACTAGCGGGGTACAATGAGCAGTTCTTC.

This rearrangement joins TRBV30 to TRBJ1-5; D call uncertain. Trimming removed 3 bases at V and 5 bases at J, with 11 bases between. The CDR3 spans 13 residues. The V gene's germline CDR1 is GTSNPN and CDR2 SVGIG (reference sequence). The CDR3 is CAWSDGPYQPQHF. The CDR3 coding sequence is TGTGCCTGGAGCGACGGACCCTATCAGCCCCAGCATTTT.

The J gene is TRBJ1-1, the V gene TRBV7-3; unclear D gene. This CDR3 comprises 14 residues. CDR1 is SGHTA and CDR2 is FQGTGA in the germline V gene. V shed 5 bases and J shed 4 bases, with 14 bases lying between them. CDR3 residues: CASSPRRGSTEAFF. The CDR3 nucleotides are TGTGCCAGCAGCCCTAGACGGGGAAGCACTGAAGCTTTCTTT.

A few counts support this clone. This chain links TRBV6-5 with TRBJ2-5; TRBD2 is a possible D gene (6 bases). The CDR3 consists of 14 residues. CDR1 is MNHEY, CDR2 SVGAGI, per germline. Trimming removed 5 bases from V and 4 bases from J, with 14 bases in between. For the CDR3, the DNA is TGTGCCAGCAGTACCCCGTACGGGGGAGAGACCCAGTACTTC. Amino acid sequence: CASSTPYGGETQYF.

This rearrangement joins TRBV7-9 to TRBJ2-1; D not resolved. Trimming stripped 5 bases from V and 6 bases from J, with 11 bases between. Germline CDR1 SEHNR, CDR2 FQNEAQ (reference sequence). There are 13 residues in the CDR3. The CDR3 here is CASSRPSGNEQFF. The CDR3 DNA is TGTGCCAGCAGCAGGCCTAGTGGCAATGAGCAGTTCTTC.

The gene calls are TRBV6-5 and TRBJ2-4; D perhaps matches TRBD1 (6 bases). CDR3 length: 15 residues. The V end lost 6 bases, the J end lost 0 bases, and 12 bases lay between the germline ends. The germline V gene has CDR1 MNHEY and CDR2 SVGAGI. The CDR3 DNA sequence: TGTGCCAGCAGCAACAGGGCCCTAGCCAAAAACATTCAGTACTTC. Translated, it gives CASSNRALAKNIQYF.

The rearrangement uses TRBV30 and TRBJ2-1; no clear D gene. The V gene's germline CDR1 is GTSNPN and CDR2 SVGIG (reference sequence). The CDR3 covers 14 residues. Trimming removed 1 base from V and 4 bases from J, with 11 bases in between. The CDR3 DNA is TGTGCCTGGAGTGAAGGGTCTCGTTACAATGAGCAGTTCTTC. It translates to CAWSEGSRYNEQFF.

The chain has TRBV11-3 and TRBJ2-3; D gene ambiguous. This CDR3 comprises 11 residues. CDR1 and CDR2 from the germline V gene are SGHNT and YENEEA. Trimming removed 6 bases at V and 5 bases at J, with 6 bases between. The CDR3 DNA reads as TGTGCCAGCAGTCTAGAAGATACGCAGTATTTT. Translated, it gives CASSLEDTQYF.

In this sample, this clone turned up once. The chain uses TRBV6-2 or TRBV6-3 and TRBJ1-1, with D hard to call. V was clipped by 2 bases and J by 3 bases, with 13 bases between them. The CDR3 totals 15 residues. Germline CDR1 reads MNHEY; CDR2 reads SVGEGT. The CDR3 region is CASSYARVEDTEAFF. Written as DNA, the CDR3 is TGTGCCAGCAGTTACGCTCGAGTTGAAGACACTGAAGCTTTCTTT.

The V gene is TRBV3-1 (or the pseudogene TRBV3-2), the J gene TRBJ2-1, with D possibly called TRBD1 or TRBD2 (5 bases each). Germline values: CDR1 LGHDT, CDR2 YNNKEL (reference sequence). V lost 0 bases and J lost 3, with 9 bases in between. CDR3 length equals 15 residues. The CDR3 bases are TGTGCCAGCAGCCAAGACCGGGACCGCTACAATGAGCAGTTCTTC. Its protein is CASSQDRDRYNEQFF.

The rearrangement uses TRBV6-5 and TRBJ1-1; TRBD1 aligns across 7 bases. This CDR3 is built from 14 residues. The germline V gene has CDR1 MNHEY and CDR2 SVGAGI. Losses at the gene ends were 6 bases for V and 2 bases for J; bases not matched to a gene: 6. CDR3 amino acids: CASRATGVNTEAFF. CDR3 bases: TGTGCCAGCAGAGCTACAGGGGTTAACACTGAAGCTTTCTTT.

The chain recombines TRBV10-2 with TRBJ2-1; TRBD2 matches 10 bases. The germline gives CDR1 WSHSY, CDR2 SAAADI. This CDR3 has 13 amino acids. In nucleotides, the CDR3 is TGCTCCACAGCGGGAGGGGAATACAATGAGCAGTTCTTC. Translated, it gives CSTAGGEYNEQFF.

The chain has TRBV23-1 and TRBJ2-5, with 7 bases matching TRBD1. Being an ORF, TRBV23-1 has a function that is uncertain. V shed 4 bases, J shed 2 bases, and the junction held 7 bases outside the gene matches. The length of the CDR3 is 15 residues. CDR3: CASSLRTGLQETQYF. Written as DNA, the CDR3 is TGCGCCAGCAGTCTCCGGACAGGTCTTCAAGAGACCCAGTACTTC.

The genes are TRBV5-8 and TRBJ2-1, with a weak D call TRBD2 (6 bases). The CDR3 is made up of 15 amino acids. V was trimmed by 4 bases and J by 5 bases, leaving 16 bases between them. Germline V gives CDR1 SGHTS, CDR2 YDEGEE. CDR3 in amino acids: CASSAGTWGDNEQFF. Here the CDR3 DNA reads TGTGCCAGCAGCGCCGGGACTTGGGGGGACAATGAGCAGTTCTTC.

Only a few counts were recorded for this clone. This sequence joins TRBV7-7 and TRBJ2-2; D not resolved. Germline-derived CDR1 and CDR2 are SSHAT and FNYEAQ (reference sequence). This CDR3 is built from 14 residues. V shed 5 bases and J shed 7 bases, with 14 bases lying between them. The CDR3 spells CASSPARLGGELFF. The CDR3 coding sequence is TGTGCCAGCAGCCCTGCCAGGCTGGGCGGGGAGCTGTTTTTT.

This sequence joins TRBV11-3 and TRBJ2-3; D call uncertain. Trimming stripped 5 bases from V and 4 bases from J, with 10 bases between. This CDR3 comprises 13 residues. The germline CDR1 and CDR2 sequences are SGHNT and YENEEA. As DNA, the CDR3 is TGTGCCAGCAGCGCATTGAGATCAGATACGCAGTATTTT. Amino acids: CASSALRSDTQYF.